The 13 T cell receptor beta chains below all came from one sample that was sequenced in a study of cytomegalovirus exposure and HLA in healthy donors. The PCR had 60 Vbeta and 13 Jbeta primers. Clones were sequenced by immunoSEQ multiplex PCR, and TCRdb holds only the in-frame ones, with some missing. This table has about 170,000 clones, about 80% appearing once. The material sequenced was PBMCs. The receptors stem from a man aged 18-30 years in good health and CMV-seronegative.

V gene TRBV7-8 combines with J gene TRBJ1-2, with 9 nucleotides matching TRBD1. This CDR3 is 18 amino acids long. Losses at the gene ends were 2 bases for V and 0 bases for J; bases not matched to a gene: 10. Germline CDR1 is SGHVS and CDR2 is FQNEAQ. The CDR3 is CASSLSKTGGLANYGYTF. The CDR3 bases are TGTGCCAGCAGCTTATCTAAGACAGGGGGATTAGCTAACTATGGCTACACCTTC.

This sequence joins TRBV5-1 and TRBJ2-2; D unresolved. The CDR3 consists of 13 residues. V was trimmed by 6 bases and J by 3 bases, leaving 9 bases between them. CDR1 and CDR2 from the germline V gene are SGHRS and YFSETQ. Here the CDR3 DNA reads TGCGCCAGCACCTTCGGGTACACCGGGGAGCTGTTTTTT. This gives the protein CASTFGYTGELFF.

This clone was seen just once. J is TRBJ2-1 and V is TRBV25-1; TRBD2 matches 11 bases. Germline V gene data show CDR1 as MGHDK and CDR2 as SYGVNS. This CDR3 comprises 15 residues. V dropped 1 base and J dropped 8; count of bases not matched to a gene: 4. The CDR3 sequence: CASSEFSGGADEQFF. The DNA for the CDR3 is TGTGCCAGCAGTGAATTTAGCGGGGGGGCGGATGAGCAGTTCTTC.

The chain links TRBV6-5 to TRBJ2-7; 10 nucleotides line up with TRBD2. The V and J ends lost 2 bases and 3 bases, in that order; junction bases with no gene match: 1. Looked up from germline, CDR1 is MNHEY and CDR2 is SVGAGI. This CDR3 is 14 amino acids long. CDR3 loop: CASSYLAGDYEQYF. The CDR3 DNA reads TGTGCCAGCAGTTACCTAGCGGGAGACTACGAGCAGTACTTC.

This chain joins TRBV5-1 and TRBJ2-3; TRBD1 aligns across 12 bases. The junction had 3 bases not matched to a gene; V was cut back by 4 bases and J by 3 bases. Germline V gene data show CDR1 as SGHRS and CDR2 as YFSETQ. The CDR3 contains 15 residues. This CDR3 is CASSPGQGATDTQYF. In DNA form, the CDR3 reads TGCGCCAGCAGCCCGGGACAGGGGGCAACAGATACGCAGTATTTT. Full variable domain (outside the CDR3, taken from reference TRBV5-1 and TRBJ2-3): KAGVTQTPRYLIKTRGQQVTLSCSPISGHRSVSWYQQTPGQGLQFLFEYFSETQRNKGNFPGRFSGRQFSNSRSEMNVSTLELGDSALYLCASSPGQGATDTQYFGPGTRLTVL.

V usage is TRBV7-6 and J usage is TRBJ2-7; D is perhaps TRBD2 (6 bases). The CDR3 covers 13 residues. Germline V gene sequence: CDR1 SGHVS, CDR2 FNYEAQ. V was clipped by 1 base and J by 6 bases, with 10 bases between them. CDR3 nucleotide sequence: TGTGCCAGCAGCTTAGATCTGGGAGGCGAGCAGTACTTC. It yields the protein CASSLDLGGEQYF. Full variable domain (outside the CDR3, taken from reference TRBV7-6 and TRBJ2-7): GAGVSQSPRYKVTKRGQDVALRCDPISGHVSLYWYRQALGQGPEFLTYFNYEAQQDKSGLPNDRFSAERPEGSISTLTIQRTEQRDSAMYRCASSLDLGGEQYFGPGTRLTVT.

V is TRBV6-6 and J is TRBJ1-4; D not certain. The CDR3 sequence is 15 residues long. Trimming stripped 6 bases from V and 8 bases from J, with 19 bases between. The V gene's germline CDR1 is MNHNY and CDR2 SVGAGI (reference sequence). This CDR3 is CASSRTEGLREKLFF. In DNA, the CDR3 is TGTGCCAGCAGCCGTACAGAGGGCTTAAGAGAAAAACTGTTTTTT.

V gene TRBV14 combines with J gene TRBJ2-3, with TRBD2 identical over 7 bases. Per germline, CDR1 SGHDN and CDR2 FVKESK. With V trimmed by 3 bases and J by 0 bases, 12 bases remained unmatched. The CDR3 contains 18 residues. In nucleotides, the CDR3 is TGTGCCAGCAGCCACCCCCCGACTAGCCGAACTAGCACAGATACGCAGTATTTT. This gives the protein CASSHPPTSRTSTDTQYF.

The rearrangement uses TRBV7-6 and TRBJ2-2; the D gene is possibly TRBD2 (6 bases). V was clipped by 6 bases and J by 2 bases, with 19 bases between them. This CDR3 spans 17 amino acids. Germline CDR1 reads SGHVS; CDR2 reads FNYEAQ. DNA of the CDR3: TGTGCCAGCAGAGGATTAACTAAGGAGGGCAACACCGGGGAGCTGTTTTTT. It specifies CASRGLTKEGNTGELFF.

This clone was seen only a few times. The rearrangement joins TRBV4-3 to TRBJ1-5; D unclear. Per germline, CDR1 LGHNA and CDR2 YSLEER. There are 15 residues in the CDR3. Trimming removed 0 bases at V and 4 bases at J, with 10 bases between. The CDR3 sequence is CASSQDFDLNQPQHF. CDR3 sequence (DNA): TGCGCCAGCAGCCAAGATTTTGATCTAAATCAGCCCCAGCATTTT.

This chain joins TRBV6-5 and TRBJ2-7, with TRBD2 matching over 12 bases. This CDR3 has 15 amino acids. Germline V lookup: CDR1 MNHEY, CDR2 SVGAGI. V lost 6 bases to trimming and J lost 1 base; unmatched junction nucleotides: 4. CDR3 DNA sequence: TGTGCCAGCAGCCCCCTAGCGGGAGGGTCCTACGAGCAGTACTTC. Its protein is CASSPLAGGSYEQYF.

V is TRBV27 and J is TRBJ1-6, with D tentatively TRBD1 (6 bases). CDR3 size: 13 residues. Germline assignment: CDR1 MNHEY and CDR2 SMNVEV (reference sequence). V lost 6 bases, J lost 8 bases, and 11 bases lay in between. The CDR3, as DNA: TGTGCCAGCAGAACAGGGCTCGATTCACCCCTCCACTTT. This codes for CASRTGLDSPLHF.

The chain has TRBV11-2 and TRBJ1-1; D perhaps matches TRBD1 (5 bases). The germline V gene encodes CDR1 SGHAT and CDR2 FQNNGV. There are 14 residues in the CDR3. V dropped 7 bases and J dropped 5 bases, with 17 bases sitting between them. The CDR3 DNA reads TGTGCCAGCACGTCCCGGGGGGTGGGGACTGAAGCTTTCTTT. Protein: CASTSRGVGTEAFF.